What follows are 16 T cell receptor beta chains derived from one specimen sequenced in a study of blood T cell repertoires in COVID-19. Repertoires were generated with immunoSEQ multiplex PCR, while TCRdb's copy carries only in-frame clones and drops some. Counted here are 200,000 to 250,000 clones, around nine tenths occurring once; the ten biggest clones make up under 9%. Sequences were obtained from peripheral blood. The origin of the receptors is an older woman with active or convalescent COVID-19.

This clone was seen a single time. The rearrangement links TRBV12-3 or TRBV12-4 to TRBJ2-7; maybe TRBD2 (6 bases). V was trimmed by 2 bases and J by 6 bases, leaving 11 bases between them. There are 13 residues in the CDR3. The CDR3 bases are TGTGCCAGCAGTTTAACCCGGGGGTTCGAGCAGTACTTC. Residues: CASSLTRGFEQYF.

CDR3 in amino acids: CASSQDSPRFYEQYF. The CDR3 DNA reads TGTGCCAGCAGCCAAGATTCGCCCCGGTTTTACGAGCAGTACTTC. The genes are TRBV14 and TRBJ2-7; D is unresolved. From germline, CDR1 is SGHDN and CDR2 FVKESK. V lost 0 bases to trimming and J lost 4 bases, with 13 bases between them. CDR3 length equals 15 residues.

CDR3 in DNA: TGTGCCAGCTCTCTCCTGAGTGTGTCTACAGGGATAGAGAACGAGCAGTACTTC. Protein product: CASSLLSVSTGIENEQYF. V usage is TRBV18 and J usage is TRBJ2-7; D is perhaps TRBD1 (6 bases). CDR1 is KGHSH and CDR2 is LQKENI in the germline V gene. This CDR3 has 18 residues. V was trimmed by 6 bases and J by 5 bases, leaving 29 bases between them. Filled out from reference TRBV18 and TRBJ2-7, the complete variable domain reads NAGVMQNPRHLVRRRGQEARLRCSPMKGHSHVYWYRQLPEEGLKFMVYLQKENIIDESGMPKERFSAEFPKEGPSILRIQQVVRGDSAAYFCASSLLSVSTGIENEQYFGPGTRLTVT.

The gene calls are TRBV7-9 and TRBJ2-3; a weak D match, TRBD2 (7 bases). V was trimmed by 7 bases and J by 3 bases, leaving 17 bases between them. The germline V gene has CDR1 SEHNR and CDR2 FQNEAQ (reference sequence). This CDR3 region has 15 residues. The CDR3, as DNA: TGTGCCAGCACCCTTTGGGGGGGGCAAACAGATACGCAGTATTTT. Amino acids: CASTLWGGQTDTQYF.

J is TRBJ2-1 and V is TRBV11-2; D possibly corresponds to TRBD2 (5 bases). The CDR3 has 12 residues. V was cut by 1 base and J by 10 bases, with 8 bases left in between. From germline, CDR1 is SGHAT and CDR2 FQNNGV. CDR3 sequence: CASSLGGWEQFF. The CDR3, as DNA: TGTGCCAGCAGCTTAGGAGGGTGGGAGCAGTTCTTC.

The CDR3 is CASSSVRGDTQYF. Written as DNA, the CDR3 is TGTGCCAGCAGCTCCGTCCGGGGGGATACGCAGTATTTT. The chain uses TRBV11-2 and TRBJ2-3, with D possibly TRBD2 on 6 matching bases. CDR1 and CDR2 from the germline V gene are SGHAT and FQNNGV. The CDR3 runs 13 residues. V was pared by 4 bases and J by 6 bases, with 11 bases between.

As to this clone: Within the sample, other DNA sequences also encode this same CDR3. The chain uses TRBV7-9 and TRBJ1-1; D ambiguous. This CDR3 contains 13 residues. V lost 2 bases, J lost 2 bases, and 6 bases lay in between. CDR1 and CDR2 from the germline V gene are SEHNR and FQNEAQ (reference sequence). The CDR3 coding sequence is TGTGCCAGCAGCTTAACGGGAAACACTGAAGCTTTCTTT. It is translated as CASSLTGNTEAFF.

V gene TRBV29-1 combines with J gene TRBJ2-3, with 8 bases lining up with TRBD1. The CDR3 covers 14 residues. CDR1 SQVTM and CDR2 ANQGSEA come from the germline V gene. The CDR3 DNA reads TGCCCACCGGGCCGACAGGGGCCTCCAAATACGCAGTATTTT. It yields the protein CPPGRQGPPNTQYF.

The DNA for the CDR3 is TGTGCCAGCAGCGGGCAGGGGAAGGCCTACGAGCAGTACTTC. Translated: CASSGQGKAYEQYF. The chain links TRBV9 to TRBJ2-7, with D tentatively TRBD1 (6 bases). From germline, CDR1 is SGDLS and CDR2 YYNGEE. This CDR3 is 14 amino acids long. V lost 3 bases and J lost 2, with 12 bases in between.

The chain carries TRBV6-2 or TRBV6-3 and TRBJ2-1; D may be TRBD2 (5 bases). CDR1 MNHEY and CDR2 SVGEGT come from the germline V gene. CDR3 length equals 15 residues. V was pared by 6 bases and J by 0 bases, with 12 bases between. CDR3 nucleotide sequence: TGTGCCAGCAGCCTGACGGGGAGCTCCTACAATGAGCAGTTCTTC. Translating gives CASSLTGSSYNEQFF.

The gene calls are TRBV19 and TRBJ2-2; D perhaps matches TRBD2 (6 bases). The germline V gene has CDR1 LNHDA and CDR2 SQIVND (reference sequence). Deletions cut 7 bases from V and 7 bases from J, with 13 bases between. This CDR3 region has 13 residues. The CDR3 region is CASNHGLFGELFF. CDR3 DNA sequence: TGTGCCAGTAATCATGGACTATTCGGGGAGCTGTTTTTT.

This sequence joins TRBV19 and TRBJ2-7; 9 bases align to TRBD1. Germline CDR1 is LNHDA and CDR2 is SQIVND (reference sequence). There are 13 residues in the CDR3. V shed 6 bases, J shed 2 bases, and the junction held 2 bases outside the gene matches. The CDR3 DNA reads TGTGCCAGTAGCCGGGACAGGGCCTACGAGCAGTACTTC. Its translation is CASSRDRAYEQYF.

This clone was seen once. CDR3 region: CASSRTGDEQYF. CDR3 in DNA: TGTGCCAGCAGCCGGACAGGGGACGAGCAGTACTTC. The V gene is TRBV11-3, the J gene TRBJ2-7; TRBD1 matches 9 bases. V was pared by 5 bases and J by 5 bases, with 1 base of the junction left unmatched. Germline V lookup: CDR1 SGHNT, CDR2 YENEEA. CDR3 length: 12 residues.

This clone was recorded once. The chain is built from TRBV5-4 and TRBJ2-5, with 7 nucleotides matching TRBD1. Germline trimming cut 5 bases from V and 5 bases from J; bases unmatched to any gene: 12. This CDR3 is built from 15 residues. CDR1 and CDR2 from the germline V gene are SGHNT and YYREEE (reference sequence). Written as DNA, the CDR3 is TGTGCCAGCAGACGGCAGAGGGGGCAGCAGGAGACCCAGTACTTC. Translating gives CASRRQRGQQETQYF.

The V and J genes are TRBV7-3 and TRBJ1-2, with TRBD1 matching 7 bases. Germline-derived CDR1 and CDR2 are SGHTA and FQGTGA. Unmatched junction bases numbered 14, after V lost 4 bases and J lost 3 bases. This CDR3 is 17 amino acids long. CDR3 nucleotides: TGTGCCAGCAGCTCCCTGACAGGGTTGGGGACTTACTATGGCTACACCTTC. It translates to CASSSLTGLGTYYGYTF.

CDR3 bases: TGTGCCAGCTCACCAACGAGCTTTAATGAAAAACTGTTTTTT. It translates to CASSPTSFNEKLFF. The chain combines TRBV18 with TRBJ1-4; no clear D. In germline, CDR1 is KGHSH, CDR2 LQKENI. This CDR3 contains 14 residues. V gave up 2 bases and J gave up 4 bases, with 8 bases separating them.